This record looks at one T cell receptor (beta chain) sequence and its context. TCRdb's table, derived via immunoSEQ multiplex PCR, lists solely in-frame clones and lacks some. This table holds approximately 140,000 clones, 90% found once. The data originate from a study of T cell responses to AZD1222 COVID-19 vaccine. This CDR3 region has 15 residues. CDR1 and CDR2 from the germline V gene are SNHLY and FYNNEI. V was trimmed by 3 bases and J by 5 bases, leaving 13 bases between them. The starting material was peripheral blood, obtained 28 days after the second AZD1222 dose. This chain links TRBV2 with TRBJ1-4; possibly TRBD1 for D (6 bases). This TCR derives from an adult who received the AZD1222 COVID-19 vaccine. Here the CDR3 reads CASSDRGGPNEKLFF. The DNA for the CDR3 is TGTGCCAGCAGTGATAGGGGGGGCCCAAATGAAAAACTGTTTTTT.